This T cell receptor (beta chain) was documented in a study of beta chain features in type 1 diabetes. Findings and limits, study-wide: Among all four CD4+ subsets, Type 1 diabetes patients had TCRB CDR3s that were moderately but significantly shorter. The study found fewer insertions and more deletions at VDJ junctions in type 1 diabetes patients.

Reverse transcription of all isolated RNA meant that expressed TCRB transcripts were sequenced. Profiling relied on immunoSEQ multiplex PCR, and the TCRdb table lists in-frame clones only, not all of them. The sample yields some 350,000 clones, 8% to 10% seen once. A remark on this clone: The antigen is unknown.

This receptor was identified in a man younger than 40 with type 1 diabetes. Sample: central memory CD4+ T cells from blood.

This chain's CDR3 is CASSLAGTDWNIQYF. The CDR3 coding sequence is TGCGCCAGCAGCTTGGCTGGGACGGATTGGAACATTCAGTACTTC. The J gene is TRBJ2-4, the V gene TRBV5-1; D may be TRBD1 or TRBD2 (5 bases each). Germline assignment: CDR1 SGHRS and CDR2 YFSETQ. This CDR3 contains 15 residues. Trimming stripped 0 bases from V and 7 bases from J, with 14 bases between.